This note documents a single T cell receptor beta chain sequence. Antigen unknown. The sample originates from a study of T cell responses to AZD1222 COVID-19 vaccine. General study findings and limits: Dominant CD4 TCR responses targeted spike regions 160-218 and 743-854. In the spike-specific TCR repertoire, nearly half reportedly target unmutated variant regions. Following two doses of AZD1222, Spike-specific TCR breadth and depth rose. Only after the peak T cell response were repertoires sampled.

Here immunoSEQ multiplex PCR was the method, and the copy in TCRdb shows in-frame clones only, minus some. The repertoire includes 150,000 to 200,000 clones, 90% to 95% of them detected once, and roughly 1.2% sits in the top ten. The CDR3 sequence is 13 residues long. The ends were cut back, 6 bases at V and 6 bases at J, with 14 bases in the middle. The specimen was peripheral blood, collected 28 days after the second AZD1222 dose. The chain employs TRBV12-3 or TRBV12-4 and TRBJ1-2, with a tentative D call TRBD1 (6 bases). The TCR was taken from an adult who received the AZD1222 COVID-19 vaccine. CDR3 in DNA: TGTGCCAGCAGCGAGCCGGGGGCAGATGGCTACACCTTC. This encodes CASSEPGADGYTF.